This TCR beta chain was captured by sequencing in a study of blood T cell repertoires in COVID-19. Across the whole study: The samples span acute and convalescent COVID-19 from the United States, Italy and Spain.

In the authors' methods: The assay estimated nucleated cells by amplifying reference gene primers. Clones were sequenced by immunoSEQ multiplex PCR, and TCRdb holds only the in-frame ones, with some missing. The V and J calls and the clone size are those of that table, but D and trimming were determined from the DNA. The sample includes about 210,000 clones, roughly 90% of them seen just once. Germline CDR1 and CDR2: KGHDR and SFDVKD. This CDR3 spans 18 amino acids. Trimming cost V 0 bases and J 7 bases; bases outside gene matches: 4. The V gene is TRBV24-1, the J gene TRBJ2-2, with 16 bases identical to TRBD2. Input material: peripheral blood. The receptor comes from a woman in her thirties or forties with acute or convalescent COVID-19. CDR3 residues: CATSDLGTSGGEDGELFF. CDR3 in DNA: TGTGCCACCAGTGATTTGGGGACTAGCGGGGGGGAGGACGGGGAGCTGTTTTTT.